These 14 T cell receptor beta chains came from one sample sequenced in a study of T cells after posttransplantation cyclophosphamide. Profiling relied on immunoSEQ multiplex PCR, and the TCRdb table lists in-frame clones only, not all of them. The table lists fewer than 9,500 clones, about 91% of them singletons. The sequenced sample was CD4+ T cells sorted from blood. All receptors derive from a woman aged 45-65 years in good health and a related stem cell transplant donor.

The V call is TRBV5-1, the J call TRBJ2-1; 9 bases align to TRBD2. The CDR3 length is 17 residues. J was trimmed by 4 bases and V by 1 base; bases with no gene match: 9. Germline V gives CDR1 SGHRS, CDR2 YFSETQ. CDR3 sequence (DNA): TGCGCCAGCAGCTTGTTGGGCGGGAGGGCCCTATACAATGAGCAGTTCTTC. It translates to CASSLLGGRALYNEQFF.

Regarding this clone: Likely a read error: the CDR3 ends without its conserved phenylalanine or tryptophan. V gene TRBV11-2 combines with J gene TRBJ1-2; D is perhaps TRBD1 (5 bases). The CDR3 loop spans 15 amino acids. Germline-derived CDR1 and CDR2 are SGHAT and FQNNGV. Trimming shortened V by 0 bases and J by 8 bases, and 16 bases separated the two germline ends. CDR3 amino acids: CASSLDIGQSTGYTS. The CDR3 DNA reads as TGTGCCAGCAGCTTAGATATAGGACAATCGACAGGCTACACCTCC.

The chain has TRBV28 and TRBJ1-1, with TRBD1 as a possible D gene (5 bases). Deletions cut 4 bases from V and 2 bases from J, with 14 bases between. The germline CDR1 and CDR2 sequences are MDHEN and SYDVKM. CDR3 length: 15 amino acids. For the CDR3, the DNA is TGTGCCAGCAGTTCCTCGACAGCAGAAAACACTGAAGCTTTCTTT. Translating gives CASSSSTAENTEAFF.

V usage is TRBV19 and J usage is TRBJ1-2, with 8 bases lining up with TRBD1. Germline values: CDR1 LNHDA, CDR2 SQIVND (reference sequence). The CDR3 covers 15 residues. The junction had 8 bases not matched to a gene; V was cut back by 4 bases and J by 4 bases. The CDR3 is CASSTLDRVVYGYTF. The CDR3 nucleotides are TGTGCCAGTAGTACCCTGGACAGGGTAGTCTATGGCTACACCTTC.

V is TRBV2 and J is TRBJ1-1; no definite D call. Germline-derived CDR1 and CDR2 are SNHLY and FYNNEI. The V end lost 8 bases, the J end lost 1 base, and 14 bases lay between the germline ends. This CDR3 is built from 14 residues. The CDR3 DNA reads TGTGCCAGCTCACGAACACGGGAGAACACTGAAGCTTTCTTT. Translating it yields CASSRTRENTEAFF.

The V gene is TRBV4-2, the J gene TRBJ2-3, with 7 bases aligning to TRBD2. The CDR3 sequence is 14 residues long. V gave up 4 bases and J gave up 3 bases; unmatched junction bases: 4. Germline loops: CDR1 LGHNA, CDR2 YNFKEQ. The CDR3 nucleotides are TGTGCCAGCAGCCTCTATAGCGGGACAGATACGCAGTATTTT. Its translation: CASSLYSGTDTQYF.

This clone has just one count. The CDR3 DNA reads as TGTGCCAGCAGCCAGGGTATAAGCAATCAGCCCCAGCATTTT. Translated: CASSQGISNQPQHF. The chain couples TRBV6-1 to TRBJ1-5; D may be TRBD1 (5 bases). The V and J ends lost 6 bases and 1 base respectively, with 10 bases between them. Germline CDR1 is MNHNS and CDR2 is SASEGT. The CDR3 runs to 14 residues.

This chain links TRBV19 with TRBJ1-2; 7 positions match TRBD1. Germline values: CDR1 LNHDA, CDR2 SQIVND (reference sequence). The J segment lost 8 bases and the V segment lost 5 bases, leaving 8 bases of the junction unmatched. This CDR3 has 13 residues. The CDR3 DNA sequence: TGTGCCAGTAGTGACAGGGAATTTGGCGGCTACACCTTC. Its protein is CASSDREFGGYTF.

V is TRBV6-1 and J is TRBJ2-3; 8 bases fit TRBD2. Per germline, CDR1 MNHNS and CDR2 SASEGT. V gave up 7 bases and J gave up 1 base; unmatched junction bases: 4. The CDR3 has 14 residues. In nucleotides, the CDR3 is TGTGCCAGCAAAGCGGGAGTAGGCACAGATACGCAGTATTTT. This codes for CASKAGVGTDTQYF.

This clone came up a few times. The chain has TRBV19 and TRBJ1-2; TRBD1 matches at 9 bases. The V segment lost 5 bases and the J segment 8 bases; nucleotides outside the gene matches: 6. CDR3 length equals 13 residues. CDR1 is LNHDA, CDR2 SQIVND, per germline (reference sequence). CDR3 sequence: CASSLQGAIGYTF. The CDR3 nucleotides read TGTGCCAGTAGTTTACAGGGGGCAATAGGCTACACCTTC.

This chain uses TRBV5-1 with TRBJ2-5; 10 nucleotides match TRBD2. Looked up from germline, CDR1 is SGHRS and CDR2 is YFSETQ. Germline trimming cut 2 bases from V and 3 bases from J; bases unmatched to any gene: 10. The CDR3 totals 17 residues. The CDR3: CASSFPVSGGQEETQYF. DNA of the CDR3: TGCGCCAGCAGCTTCCCAGTTAGCGGGGGGCAAGAAGAGACCCAGTACTTC.

The chain combines TRBV18 with TRBJ2-5, with TRBD2 matching over 7 bases. The CDR3 runs to 15 residues. After removal of 0 bases from V and 2 bases from J, the junction contained 3 bases not matched to a gene. Germline V gives CDR1 KGHSH, CDR2 LQKENI. The CDR3 bases are TGTGCCAGCTCACCACCGGGCGGGAGACAAGAGACCCAGTACTTC. It translates to CASSPPGGRQETQYF.

This chain joins TRBV7-9 and TRBJ2-5, with 7 positions matching TRBD1. Germline loops: CDR1 SEHNR, CDR2 FQNEAQ (reference sequence). J gave up 5 bases and V 4 bases, and 13 bases lay outside the gene matches. This CDR3 region has 16 residues. The CDR3 loop is CASSSASLTGDETQYF. CDR3 bases: TGTGCCAGCAGCTCCGCCTCACTCACAGGGGACGAGACCCAGTACTTC.

V gene TRBV5-4 combines with J gene TRBJ1-2, with D perhaps matching TRBD1 (5 bases). The germline CDR1 and CDR2 sequences are SGHNT and YYREEE (reference sequence). V shed 1 base and J shed 4 bases, with 11 bases lying between them. This CDR3 spans 14 amino acids. The CDR3 region is CASSLKGQAYGYTF. CDR3 coding DNA: TGTGCCAGCAGCTTGAAGGGGCAGGCCTATGGCTACACCTTC.